The next 23 T cell receptor beta chains were all read from a single sample in a study of T cell responses to AZD1222 COVID-19 vaccine. Data came from immunoSEQ multiplex PCR; TCRdb stores just in-frame clones and leaves some out. The data show roughly 130,000 clones, more than 90% seen once. Sequencing was performed on peripheral blood, taken on day 0 of AZD1222 vaccination. The receptors shown here come from an adult in good health.

This sequence joins TRBV6-5 and TRBJ2-3, with a weak D call TRBD2 (5 bases). Germline CDR1 and CDR2: MNHEY and SVGAGI. Deletions cut 0 bases from V and 6 bases from J, with 16 bases between. The CDR3 is made up of 16 amino acids. As DNA, the CDR3 is TGTGCCAGCAGTTACTCCCATCCCCTGACTACCGATACGCAGTATTTT. Protein sequence: CASSYSHPLTTDTQYF.

The chain has TRBV7-6 and TRBJ2-3; possible D gene TRBD2, 6 bases. The CDR3 extends over 15 amino acids. Germline loops: CDR1 SGHVS, CDR2 FNYEAQ. V lost 5 bases to trimming and J lost 3 bases, with 15 bases between them. This CDR3 reads CASSPVGLTTDTQYF. In nucleotides, the CDR3 is TGTGCCAGCAGCCCTGTGGGACTTACTACAGATACGCAGTATTTT.

The chain uses TRBV7-2 and TRBJ1-2, with D possibly TRBD1 on 6 matching bases. Germline loops: CDR1 SGHTA, CDR2 FQGNSA. This CDR3 is built from 16 residues. V was cut by 5 bases and J by 1 base, with 17 bases left in between. The CDR3 nucleotides read TGTGCCAGCAGCGGGCCCAGTGGGGACATTAACTATGGCTACACCTTC. Its translation is CASSGPSGDINYGYTF.

Only a few counts were recorded for this clone. The chain is built from TRBV7-9 and TRBJ2-7; no clear D. Germline V CDR1 and CDR2: SEHNR, FQNEAQ (reference sequence). This CDR3 has 16 residues. The ends were cut back, 1 base at V and 0 bases at J, with 13 bases in the middle. The CDR3 loop is CASSLDPSEVSYEQYF. The CDR3 nucleotides read TGTGCCAGCAGCTTAGACCCCAGTGAGGTCTCCTACGAGCAGTACTTC. The full variable domain, in which reference TRBV7-9 and TRBJ2-7 provide the parts outside the CDR3, is DTGVSQNPRHKITKRGQNVTFRCDPISEHNRLYWYRQTLGQGPEFLTYFQNEAQLEKSRLLSDRFSAERPKGSFSTLEIQRTEQGDSAMYLCASSLDPSEVSYEQYFGPGTRLTVT.

The CDR3 sequence is CASSSQGSLNTEAFF. As DNA, the CDR3 is TGTGCCAGCAGCTCCCAGGGGAGCCTGAACACTGAAGCTTTCTTT. This rearrangement joins TRBV5-4 to TRBJ1-1, with a weak D call TRBD1 (6 bases). CDR3 length: 15 amino acids. Germline V gene lookup returns CDR1 SGHNT and CDR2 YYREEE (reference sequence). The V end was cut by 3 bases, the J end by 0 bases, with 12 bases between.

V is TRBV11-2 and J is TRBJ1-6, with D possibly TRBD1 on 6 matching bases. Germline V gene data show CDR1 as SGHAT and CDR2 as FQNNGV. This CDR3 has 15 residues. V gave up 5 bases and J gave up 7 bases, with 15 bases separating them. CDR3 DNA: TGTGCCAGCAGCCAGGGGCAGGAAGGCAATTCACCCCTCCACTTT. Translating gives CASSQGQEGNSPLHF.

The chain employs TRBV5-1 and TRBJ1-1; D remains ambiguous. Germline loops: CDR1 SGHRS, CDR2 YFSETQ. The V end was cut by 2 bases, the J end by 1 base, with 9 bases between. The CDR3 is 14 residues long. The chain's CDR3 is CASSFRHENTEAFF. The CDR3 DNA reads as TGCGCCAGCAGCTTTCGACACGAGAACACTGAAGCTTTCTTT.

The chain is built from TRBV6-5 and TRBJ2-7; D unresolved. V was shortened by 6 bases and J by 2 bases, with 14 bases between the two germline ends. CDR1 and CDR2 (germline): MNHEY, SVGAGI. CDR3 length: 14 residues. The CDR3 spells CASRPERPPYEQYF. Here the CDR3 DNA reads TGTGCCAGCAGGCCTGAGAGACCACCCTACGAGCAGTACTTC.

This clone occurred once. This chain connects TRBV3-1 (or the pseudogene TRBV3-2) to TRBJ1-2; TRBD1 agrees at 7 bases. The CDR3 has 13 amino acids. The junction had 1 base not matched to a gene; V was cut back by 2 bases and J by 4 bases. The V gene's germline CDR1 is LGHDT and CDR2 YNNKEL (reference sequence). As DNA, the CDR3 is TGTGCCAGCAGCCAACAGGGGGGCTATGGCTACACCTTC. Its protein product is CASSQQGGYGYTF.

J is TRBJ2-1 and V is TRBV5-8, with D possibly matching TRBD1 (6 bases). V was shortened by 5 bases and J by 6 bases, with 12 bases between the two germline ends. CDR3 length equals 13 residues. Germline V gene lookup returns CDR1 SGHTS and CDR2 YDEGEE. The CDR3 region has the DNA TGTGCCAGCAGACATGACAGGTCCAATGAGCAGTTCTTC. This gives the protein CASRHDRSNEQFF.

This clone occurred a few times. V gene TRBV7-9 combines with J gene TRBJ1-5; a possible D gene is TRBD1 (5 bases). Trimming removed 2 bases at V and 5 bases at J, with 7 bases between. The CDR3 sequence is 13 residues long. CDR1 and CDR2 from the germline V gene are SEHNR and FQNEAQ (reference sequence). CDR3 DNA sequence: TGTGCCAGCAGCTTAATGGGGGATCAGCCCCAGCATTTT. Translating it yields CASSLMGDQPQHF.

The V call is TRBV13, the J call TRBJ1-2, with TRBD1 matching 7 bases. With V trimmed by 5 bases and J by 4 bases, 10 bases remained unmatched. The length of the CDR3 is 15 residues. CDR1 and CDR2 from the germline V gene are PRHDT and FYEKMQ (reference sequence). CDR3: CASSPQQGMVYGYTF. CDR3 in DNA: TGTGCCAGCAGCCCACAACAGGGGATGGTCTATGGCTACACCTTC.

The chain links TRBV28 to TRBJ1-6; TRBD1 might be the D (5 bases). Trimming took off 7 bases at V and 7 bases at J, with 11 bases between the two ends. The CDR3 totals 13 residues. CDR1 is MDHEN, CDR2 SYDVKM, per germline. In DNA form, the CDR3 reads TGTGCCAGCACCAGGGCAGACAATTCACCCCTCCACTTT. It yields the protein CASTRADNSPLHF.

This clone has a single count. The chain links TRBV5-4 to TRBJ1-2; D remains ambiguous. V lost 1 base and J lost 4, with 11 bases in between. The CDR3 is 14 residues long. Germline lookup yields CDR1 SGHNT and CDR2 YYREEE (reference sequence). CDR3 coding DNA: TGTGCCAGCAGCTTGTCACCGGCTATCTATGGCTACACCTTC. Encoded protein: CASSLSPAIYGYTF.

The chain links TRBV9 to TRBJ2-7; 12 bases agree with TRBD2. With 0 bases clipped from V and 6 bases from J, the junction kept 4 bases outside the gene matches. The CDR3 length is 15 residues. Germline V CDR1 and CDR2: SGDLS, YYNGEE. The CDR3 loop is CASSVGLAGGFEQYF. In nucleotides, the CDR3 is TGTGCCAGCAGCGTAGGTCTAGCGGGAGGGTTCGAGCAGTACTTC.

This rearrangement joins TRBV10-3 to TRBJ1-3; D unclear. Germline values: CDR1 ENHRY, CDR2 SYGVKD. The CDR3 is 15 residues long. The V end was cut by 6 bases, the J end by 0 bases, with 12 bases between. The CDR3 coding sequence is TGTGCCATCAGCCGGACGCTATACTCTGGAAACACCATATATTTT. Translating gives CAISRTLYSGNTIYF.

This clone was counted at least ten times. The chain employs TRBV29-1 and TRBJ1-1; TRBD1 aligns across 7 bases. CDR3 size: 12 residues. Germline V lookup: CDR1 SQVTM, CDR2 ANQGSEA. V shed 1 base, J shed 11 bases, and the junction held 7 bases outside the gene matches. For the CDR3, the DNA is TGCAGCGTTGAAGGGGGGACAGCGGTCGCTTTCTTT. It codes for CSVEGGTAVAFF. Full variable domain (remainder filled in from reference TRBV29-1 and TRBJ1-1): SAVISQKPSRDICQRGTSLTIQCQVDSQVTMMFWYRQQPGQSLTLIATANQGSEATYESGFVIDKFPISRPNLTFSTLTVSNMSPEDSSIYLCSVEGGTAVAFFGQGTRLTVV.

The chain recombines TRBV4-2 with TRBJ1-1; no firm D call. Trimming took 4 bases from V and 1 from J, leaving 10 bases between them. The germline V gene encodes CDR1 LGHNA and CDR2 YNFKEQ. The CDR3 sequence is 14 residues long. This CDR3 reads CASSPLDPNTEAFF. CDR3 nucleotide sequence: TGTGCCAGCAGCCCACTAGACCCGAACACTGAAGCTTTCTTT.

CDR3: CTSSHLTSSYEQYF. In DNA form, the CDR3 reads TGCACCAGCAGCCACCTGACTAGTTCCTACGAGCAGTACTTC. The chain uses TRBV1 and TRBJ2-7; no check of the table's D call, TRBD2, against the DNA was made. TRBV1 is given as a pseudogene. The CDR3 totals 14 residues.

The chain carries TRBV6-2 or TRBV6-3 and TRBJ2-5, with TRBD1 as a possible D gene (6 bases). The CDR3 covers 20 residues. CDR1 is MNHEY and CDR2 is SVGEGT in the germline V gene. The V end lost 0 bases, the J end lost 0 bases, and 23 bases lay between the germline ends. CDR3 nucleotides: TGTGCCAGCAGTTACTCGATTCTAGGAGACAGGACTTGGTACCAAGAGACCCAGTACTTC. Protein: CASSYSILGDRTWYQETQYF.

In its sample, this clone was seen once. This rearrangement joins TRBV24-1 to TRBJ1-5; D not resolved. In germline, CDR1 is KGHDR, CDR2 SFDVKD. Trimming left V 5 bases short and J 7 bases short, with 14 bases between. The CDR3 length is 14 residues. The CDR3, as DNA: TGTGCCACCAGTGTGGCCGGGTCAGGACAGCCCCAGCATTTT. Translated: CATSVAGSGQPQHF.

V usage is TRBV7-2 and J usage is TRBJ1-3, with TRBD1 as a possible D gene (6 bases). The CDR3 loop spans 14 amino acids. Trimming stripped 5 bases from V and 0 bases from J, with 8 bases between. CDR1 and CDR2 (germline): SGHTA, FQGNSA. This chain's CDR3 is CASSDRSSGNTIYF. In DNA form, the CDR3 reads TGTGCCAGCAGCGACAGGTCCTCTGGAAACACCATATATTTT.

V and J are TRBV21-1 and TRBJ1-4; TRBD1 was called by the table and not checked on the DNA. TRBV21-1 is a pseudogene locus. This CDR3 contains 18 residues. The CDR3 bases are TGTGCCAGCAGCGCGGGCGGGGACAGCGAGGCAACTAATGAAAAACTGTTTTTT. Encoded protein: CASSAGGDSEATNEKLFF.